This T cell receptor (beta chain) appears in the sequencing data of a study of blood T cells in healthy people across ages (dated by TCRdb to the mid-2010s). Regarding the complete study: In model experiments, template switching captured roughly one uniquely barcoded TCR beta cDNA molecule for every two T cells. To track age-related changes in TCR beta repertoire diversity, the study relied on deep sequencing normalized with unique cDNA molecular identifiers. Four age groups were formed from the donors: young (average roughly 15 years), middle-aged (just under 40), aged (roughly 58) and long-lived (more than 75). For two donors (one aged 18 to 30 and one aged 80 or older), the study analyzed two additional independent replicas of 1 million unique cDNA reads from the same blood draw.

Donors were roughly 40 systemically healthy Caucasian individuals from Russia aged about 6 to 100 years. Around 10 milliliters of peripheral blood were collected from each donor into EDTA-treated Vacutainer tubes. Ficoll-Paque density-gradient centrifugation was used to isolate PBMCs, with at least 6.5 million per sample. Trizol reagent was used to extract total RNA from PBMCs, with at least 5 micrograms per sample. Naive CD45RAhigh/CD27high T cell percentages were measured by flow cytometry on a PBMC aliquot from every donor. Overall study outcomes, separate from this receptor: Because the CMV infection status of the donors was unknown, age-related changes in expanded clonotypes may potentially have been confounded. Compared with the aged group, the long-lived group had more naive CD4+ T cells, fewer expanded clones and increased TCR diversity, a pattern suggesting age selection. There was a strong correlation between observed TCR beta diversity and the percentage of naive T cells measured by flow cytometry. Bulk unsorted PBMC profiling prevented conclusive comparison of naive and antigen-experienced compartments. Observed TCR beta diversity per million T cells fell roughly linearly with age, and a significant reduction was already apparent by age approximately 40. Estimates of total diversity from one million sequenced T cells were regarded as lower bounds and underestimates.

This clonotype was found a few times. Its antigen is currently not known. No base-level quality is on record; no much larger clone is a single base apart. V loses 0 bases, J loses 9 bases, and the germline ends lie 3 bases apart. The germline V gene sets CDR1 to MGHRA and CDR2 to YSYEKL. There are 11 amino acids in the CDR3, from cysteine to phenylalanine inclusive. Kept here is only the CDR3 DNA, which spans 33 bases and is read in frame from base 1. The method behind the library was 5' RACE. Sequencing used an Illumina HiSeq 2500. A second PCR of roughly 7 to 11 cycles was performed with a sample-barcoded 5' primer and a J-beta primer mix. A unique molecular identifier was introduced onto each TCR beta cDNA molecule by a template-switch 5' adaptor carrying 12 random nucleotides. Each sample yielded at least 2.5 million CDR3-containing paired-end reads. The Mint cDNA synthesis kit, primed by a TRBC-specific oligonucleotide, was used to synthesize first-strand cDNA from all RNA. All cDNA was treated with uracil-DNA glycosylase and then went through a first 18-cycle PCR with the universal primers M1SS and BC2_uni_R. Per the authors' processing: Each sample was normalized by randomly selecting 1 million high-quality reads, each carrying a distinct molecular identifier. Reads with shared molecular identifiers were discarded instead of being binned into consensus sequences. CDR3 identification, clonotype clustering and error correction used MiTCR with a Q25 quality threshold and the strictest error-elimination algorithm. A nonparametric unseen species model using Euler transformation provided a lower-bound estimate of total TCR beta diversity. TCRdb reworked the public reads: Q25 trimming with fastp, MiXCR clone assembly, productive beta chains retained. Under each unique CDR3 protein, matching rows form one entry showing the most common genes and DNA. In this record, the V and J calls reflect TCRdb's handling and not the investigators' own analysis. Here the sample has hundreds of thousands of distinct CDR3 sequences; around 24% occur a single time. Around 10% of the sample is taken by the ten largest.

These data were likewise used in another study, on T cells of mothers and their children. As that second paper reports: Nine systemically healthy Caucasian individuals, comprising three mothers and their six children, were included as donors. cDNA synthesis used all of the extracted RNA, with approximately 1.4 ug of RNA in each 15 ul reaction. In the second PCR, the M1S primer added sample barcodes and 2-4 random nucleotides. Over 10 million TCR beta CDR3 reads came from each mother, compared with some 3.1 million reads from each child. TCR recombination output is similarly shaped by thymic selection in related and unrelated pairs, with a minor effect exerted by inherited differences. Related mother-child pairs always showed normalized repertoire overlap that was slightly higher than in unrelated mother-child pairs, though the difference was never significant. No persistent microchimeric T cell clones were detected, at a sensitivity of roughly 96 clones per million clonotypes. In the study, deep NGS was used to compare the TCR beta repertoires of mothers and children, and features distinguishing related mother-child pairs from unrelated individuals were sought. Mothers averaged roughly 40 +/- 4 years of age and children averaged around 10 +/- 4 years. Libraries were sequenced on Illumina HiSeq 2000 with 100+100 nt paired-end reads after adapter ligation with NEBNext reagents. To prevent cross-contamination, the mother and child libraries were prepared a month apart and were sequenced in separate runs. Each donor had between 500,000 and 2,000,000 distinct TCR beta clonotypes identified. Naive TCR beta clonotypes were estimated from low-frequency clonotypes matched to each donor's FACS-determined naive share, without sorting.

Sequencing was done on a sample of blood. The V and J genes are TRBV4-1 and TRBJ2-4, with the D gene not confidently named. This TCR was sampled from a boy aged 5 to 17 in good health. CDR3 region: CASSQEGIQYF. The DNA sequence follows: TGCGCCAGCAGCCAAGAGGGCATTCAGTACTTC.